Presented here are 11 T cell receptor beta chains from one specimen sequenced in a study of T cell repertoires in cytomegalovirus infection. TCRdb passed the reads through MiXCR, listing each CDR3 protein once. The data contain under 350,000 distinct CDR3 sequences, about 20% of them singletons. Which antigens these TCRs recognize remains unknown. This specimen consisted of cultured PBMCs, obtained from culture after CMV antigen stimulation. The receptors were sampled from a human donor in good health (CMV status not recorded). Some clones in this sample may be carry-over from other donors' samples.

This clonotype has just a few counts. This chain links TRBV4-3 with TRBJ2-2; possibly TRBD2 for D (5 bases). CDR1 is LGHNA and CDR2 is YSLEER in the germline V gene. Trimming took off 1 base at V and 3 bases at J, with 9 bases between the two ends. There are 15 residues in the CDR3. CDR3 sequence: CASSQGGQHTGELFF. In DNA, the CDR3 is TGCGCCAGCAGCCAAGGCGGGCAGCACACCGGGGAGCTGTTTTTT.

This clonotype was seen ten or more times. The chain is built from TRBV7-2 and TRBJ2-2, with 7 bases fitting TRBD2. V lost 5 bases, J lost 6 bases, and 15 bases stayed unmatched. The CDR3 has 17 residues. Germline CDR1 and CDR2: SGHTA and FQGNSA. CDR3 sequence reads: CASSAPASGSRAGELFF. The CDR3 DNA follows: TGTGCCAGCAGCGCCCCCGCTAGCGGCTCGAGGGCCGGGGAGCTGTTTTTT.

The J gene is TRBJ2-3, the V gene TRBV6-2 or TRBV6-3; 10 bases fit TRBD2. The junction had 10 bases not matched to a gene; V was cut back by 6 bases and J by 1 base. This CDR3 spans 17 amino acids. Per the germline V gene, CDR1 is MNHEY and CDR2 is SVGEGT. The CDR3 spells CASSSTIAGGGTDTQYF. The CDR3 nucleotides read TGTGCCAGCAGCAGTACCATAGCGGGAGGTGGCACAGATACGCAGTATTTT.

A single count supports this clonotype. Just one base apart from a much larger clone, this may be a read error. J is TRBJ1-4 and V is TRBV7-2, with a tentative D call TRBD1 (5 bases). The germline CDR1 and CDR2 sequences are SGHTA and FQGNSA. The length of the CDR3 is 16 residues. CDR3 bases: TGTGCCAACAGCTTAGCGCTACGGGGACCTAATGAAAAACTGTTTTTT. Translation gives CANSLALRGPNEKLFF. The full variable domain, its missing parts supplied by reference TRBV7-2 and TRBJ1-4, is GAGVSQSPSNKVTEKGKDVELRCDPISGHTALYWYRQSLGQGLEFLIYFQGNSAPDKSGLPSDRFSAERTGGSVSTLTIQRTQQEDSAVYLCANSLALRGPNEKLFFGSGTQLSVL.

This clonotype was counted between two and nine times. This chain connects TRBV6-5 to TRBJ1-2; 12 nucleotides agree with TRBD1. V dropped 0 bases and J dropped 7; count of bases not matched to a gene: 6. The CDR3 spans 16 residues. Germline V gene sequence: CDR1 MNHEY, CDR2 SVGAGI. The CDR3 region is CASSYSGTGGMVGYTF. In DNA form, the CDR3 reads TGTGCCAGCAGTTACTCCGGGACAGGGGGCATGGTTGGCTACACCTTC.

This clonotype has a handful of counts. The chain has TRBV3-1 and TRBJ1-2; D gene uncertain. V was cut by 0 bases and J by 4 bases, with 9 bases left in between. Germline V gene sequence: CDR1 LGHDT, CDR2 YNNKEL (reference sequence). The CDR3 spans 14 residues. CDR3 bases: TGTGCCAGCAGCCAAGACGAACTCTCCTATGGCTACACCTTC. It specifies CASSQDELSYGYTF.

This clonotype was found a few times. This rearrangement joins TRBV12-3 or TRBV12-4 to TRBJ1-5; 7 bases match TRBD1. Germline trimming cut 3 bases from V and 6 bases from J; bases unmatched to any gene: 5. The CDR3 extends over 14 amino acids. This CDR3 reads CASSLGQGVQPQHF. The CDR3 nucleotides read TGTGCCAGCAGTTTGGGGCAGGGGGTTCAGCCCCAGCATTTT.

The sample holds a few counts of this clonotype. V usage is TRBV29-1 and J usage is TRBJ1-4, with a tentative D call TRBD1 (5 bases). In germline, CDR1 is SQVTM, CDR2 ANQGSEA. The length of the CDR3 is 13 residues. The ends were cut back, 1 base at V and 14 bases at J, with 17 bases in the middle. The CDR3 spells CSVEGKGTHLLFF. The CDR3 region has the DNA TGCAGCGTTGAAGGGAAGGGGACTCACCTTCTGTTTTTT.

This clonotype was picked up a small number of times. The V and J genes are TRBV4-3 and TRBJ1-3; D uncertain. From germline, CDR1 is LGHNA and CDR2 YSLEER. Trimming took 1 base from V and 0 from J, leaving 7 bases between them. The CDR3 sequence is 15 residues long. The CDR3 nucleotides read TGCGCCAGCAGCCAAGTTGGCAGCTCTGGAAACACCATATATTTT. This sequence encodes CASSQVGSSGNTIYF.

This chain joins TRBV7-8 and TRBJ2-7; D gene ambiguous. The CDR3 sequence is 14 residues long. The germline gives CDR1 SGHVS, CDR2 FQNEAQ. V gave up 0 bases and J gave up 2 bases, with 8 bases separating them. This CDR3 is CASSLALGTYEQYV. In nucleotides, the CDR3 is TGTGCCAGCAGCTTAGCGCTCGGAACCTACGAGCAGTACGTC.

The table lists this clonotype with a few counts. The J gene is TRBJ2-1, the V gene TRBV6-6; 7 bases are a match to TRBD2. This CDR3 contains 15 residues. Looked up from germline, CDR1 is MNHNY and CDR2 is SVGAGI (reference sequence). V lost 6 bases and J lost 7; bases outside the gene matches: 12. For the CDR3, the DNA is TGTGCCAGCAGACTCGACCCACCGGGAGGAAATGAGCAGTTCTTC. Translated, it gives CASRLDPPGGNEQFF.